This T cell receptor beta chain stems from a study of blood T cell repertoires in COVID-19. The assay was immunoSEQ multiplex PCR, and TCRdb's table has in-frame clones only and misses some. The sample contains 250,000 to 350,000 clones, around 85% of which appear only once. Germline values: CDR1 MDHEN, CDR2 SYDVKM. The junction had 8 bases not matched to a gene; V was cut back by 6 bases and J by 9 bases. This CDR3 spans 14 amino acids. This study enrolled people aged roughly 18 to 90 from under 25 US geographic areas. Participants' reported clinical history set cohort assignment. This TCR derives from a woman in her forties who had recovered from COVID-19. The rearrangement links TRBV28 to TRBJ1-6; 7 positions agree with TRBD1. Sequencing input: PBMCs or T cells enriched from blood (not recorded which). CDR3 residues: CASSVTGVASPLHF. CDR3 bases: TGTGCCAGCAGCGTAACAGGGGTAGCTTCACCCCTCCACTTT.